The T cell receptor (beta chain) under discussion was sequenced for a study of patients and donors after allogeneic stem cell transplantation. TCRdb analysed the RT-PCR reads with MiXCR anew, one entry per CDR3 protein. In the table there are more than 55,000 distinct CDR3 sequences, 13% of which are singletons. The V end lost 0 bases, the J end lost 1 base, and 10 bases lay between the germline ends. From germline, CDR1 is SEHNR and CDR2 FQNEAQ (reference sequence). This CDR3 comprises 16 residues. The specimen sequenced was blood, either unsorted or a sorted T cell fraction (not recorded which). The rearrangement links TRBV7-9 to TRBJ1-3; TRBD1 might be the D (6 bases). The clonotype comes from a human donor who was either an allogeneic HSCT recipient or a stem cell or donor lymphocyte infusion donor (not recorded which). It is not recorded whose cells these are; they may come from a transplant donor. The DNA of the CDR3 is TGTGCCAGCAGCTTAGCCCTAGGACAGTCTGGAAACACCATATATTTT. Translation gives CASSLALGQSGNTIYF.